This T cell receptor (beta chain) was recorded in a study of T cell changes during pregnancy in multiple sclerosis. Sequencing used immunoSEQ multiplex PCR; TCRdb keeps in-frame clones, though not all of them. Found here are roughly 30,000 clones, roughly 91% of them singletons; the top ten hold about 0.41%. This TCR derives from a female donor with multiple sclerosis, enrolled in a pregnancy study. Source: CD4+ T cells from peripheral blood mononuclear cells, taken in the second trimester of pregnancy.

CDR3 sequence (DNA): TGTGCCAGCAGCCCCGGGACAGGGATCGACTATGGCTACACCTTC. This encodes CASSPGTGIDYGYTF. The chain is built from TRBV6-6 and TRBJ1-2; 9 nucleotides align to TRBD1. Germline V gene sequence: CDR1 MNHNY, CDR2 SVGAGI (reference sequence). Trimming cost V 6 bases and J 3 bases; bases outside gene matches: 8. There are 15 residues in the CDR3.